This T cell receptor beta chain is drawn from a study of beta chain features in type 1 diabetes. In the study overall: Across all samples, roughly 98,000,000 sorted cells were examined. General observations from the study: Patients with Type 1 diabetes showed moderately but significantly shorter TCRB CDR3s in all four CD4+ subsets.

One heparinised draw, averaging approximately 120 mL, was taken per donor. This clone occurred a few times. Its specificity is not known. The isolated RNA, all of it, was reverse transcribed, so expressed TCRB transcripts were what got sequenced. Generated by immunoSEQ multiplex PCR, the TCRdb table keeps only in-frame clones and is missing some. This sample has 100,000 to 150,000 clones, with about 10% found just once. The CDR3 covers 13 residues. The germline V and J ends were trimmed by 4 bases and 3 bases, with 9 bases remaining between them. Per the germline V gene, CDR1 is SGHNT and CDR2 is YYREEE (reference sequence).

The clonotype was recovered from a man under 40 with type 1 diabetes. Sample: central memory CD4+ T cells from blood. The chain is built from TRBV5-4 and TRBJ2-3; a weak D match, TRBD1 (5 bases). The CDR3 coding sequence is TGTGCCAGCAGCCCGCAGGGAACAGATACGCAGTATTTT. This gives the protein CASSPQGTDTQYF.